These 32 T cell receptor beta chains came from one sample sequenced in a study of cytomegalovirus exposure and HLA in healthy donors. 60 Vbeta and 13 Jbeta primers were used in PCR. Here immunoSEQ multiplex PCR was the method, and the copy in TCRdb shows in-frame clones only, minus some. The sample yields approximately 160,000 clones, over 70% seen once. The sample was PBMCs. Receptors were obtained from a woman in her forties in good health and CMV-seropositive.

V usage is TRBV4-2 and J usage is TRBJ2-3; 15 nucleotides align to TRBD2. The CDR3 runs to 15 residues. With V trimmed by 2 bases and J by 14 bases, 8 bases remained unmatched. Germline V gene lookup returns CDR1 LGHNA and CDR2 YNFKEQ. The CDR3 nucleotides read TGTGCCAGCAGCCAAATCAGGACTAGCGGGGGGGCATGGTATTTT. Translating gives CASSQIRTSGGAWYF.

The chain carries TRBV19 and TRBJ1-1; 7 nucleotides match TRBD1. Germline assignment: CDR1 LNHDA and CDR2 SQIVND (reference sequence). The CDR3 runs to 13 residues. Trimming took 9 bases from V and 2 from J; bases not matched to a gene: 6. CDR3 sequence: CASRTGVNTEAFF. The CDR3 DNA is TGTGCCAGCAGGACAGGAGTAAACACTGAAGCTTTCTTT.

This chain links TRBV4-2 with TRBJ2-3, with D hard to call. CDR1 and CDR2 (germline): LGHNA, YNFKEQ. This CDR3 spans 14 amino acids. Trimming removed 4 bases from V and 3 bases from J, with 11 bases in between. The CDR3 reads CASSLADTTDTQYF. In nucleotides, the CDR3 is TGTGCCAGCAGCCTCGCCGACACGACAGATACGCAGTATTTT.

The V call is TRBV5-1, the J call TRBJ2-7; 9 bases line up with TRBD1. The CDR3 is made up of 15 amino acids. Germline V gives CDR1 SGHRS, CDR2 YFSETQ. V gave up 2 bases and J gave up 5 bases; unmatched junction bases: 8. CDR3 sequence reads: CASSFRDRAVDEQYF. The CDR3 coding sequence is TGCGCCAGCAGCTTTCGGGACAGGGCGGTGGACGAGCAGTACTTC.

This clone has a handful of counts. V and J are TRBV6-5 and TRBJ2-3, with 8 bases identical to TRBD2. The length of the CDR3 is 14 residues. Germline V CDR1 and CDR2: MNHEY, SVGAGI. Trimming cost V 8 bases and J 9 bases; bases outside gene matches: 13. The CDR3 protein is CASGVSGGVGTQYF. For the CDR3, the DNA is TGTGCCAGCGGGGTGAGCGGGGGAGTGGGGACGCAGTATTTT.

This clone has just one count. The chain is built from TRBV28 and TRBJ1-5; 10 nucleotides line up with TRBD1. CDR3 length equals 15 residues. The J segment lost 4 bases and the V segment lost 6 bases, leaving 6 bases of the junction unmatched. Germline values: CDR1 MDHEN, CDR2 SYDVKM. Here the CDR3 reads CASRPPGQGNQPQHF. CDR3 bases: TGTGCCAGCAGGCCACCGGGACAGGGGAATCAGCCCCAGCATTTT.

The gene calls are TRBV6-5 and TRBJ2-5; 7 nucleotides align to TRBD2. This CDR3 region has 15 residues. The V segment lost 6 bases and the J segment 1 base; nucleotides outside the gene matches: 8. Germline V gives CDR1 MNHEY, CDR2 SVGAGI. CDR3: CASSRRAGTQETQYF. The CDR3 DNA sequence: TGTGCCAGCAGCCGTCGAGCGGGGACCCAAGAGACCCAGTACTTC.

Turning to this clone: The junction shows a germline mismatch at one end, possibly a read error. The V call is TRBV6-1, the J call TRBJ1-4; D is ambiguous. This CDR3 has 13 amino acids. Germline CDR1 and CDR2: MNHNS and SASEGT. CDR3 in DNA: TGTGCCGGCAGTAACCTGGTCGGTGAAAAACTGTTTTTT. It translates to CAGSNLVGEKLFF.

The chain has TRBV6-1 and TRBJ1-5, with D unresolved. CDR1 is MNHNS, CDR2 SASEGT, per germline. The V end lost 2 bases, the J end lost 9 bases, and 17 bases lay between the germline ends. The CDR3 consists of 15 residues. This CDR3 is CASSESSGVEGPQHF. CDR3 in DNA: TGTGCCAGCAGTGAAAGTAGTGGGGTTGAGGGGCCCCAGCATTTT.

The genes are TRBV5-1 and TRBJ2-3, with no clear D. Trimming cost V 4 bases and J 1 base, with 13 bases left between them. From germline, CDR1 is SGHRS and CDR2 YFSETQ. The CDR3 loop spans 15 amino acids. CDR3 loop: CASSLDVSRTDTQYF. CDR3 coding DNA: TGCGCCAGCAGCCTAGACGTGTCCCGCACAGATACGCAGTATTTT.

This clone came up once. The chain uses TRBV6-5 and TRBJ1-4; D perhaps matches TRBD1 (6 bases). The CDR3 has 14 residues. Germline CDR1 MNHEY, CDR2 SVGAGI. V lost 2 bases and J 8 bases, leaving 12 bases between the germline ends. As DNA, the CDR3 is TGTGCCAGCAGTTACAACAGGGCTTACGAAAAACTGTTTTTT. It codes for CASSYNRAYEKLFF.

V gene TRBV5-4 combines with J gene TRBJ1-1; D not resolved. CDR1 is SGHNT, CDR2 YYREEE, per germline (reference sequence). This CDR3 has 13 amino acids. The germline V and J ends were trimmed by 4 bases and 1 base, with 8 bases remaining between them. CDR3 bases: TGTGCCAGCAGCCCGACTCCGAACACTGAAGCTTTCTTT. It translates to CASSPTPNTEAFF.

The rearrangement joins TRBV5-1 to TRBJ1-2, with 9 bases lining up with TRBD1. After removal of 6 bases from V and 4 bases from J, the junction contained 10 bases not matched to a gene. CDR1 is SGHRS, CDR2 YFSETQ, per germline. This CDR3 comprises 15 residues. DNA for the CDR3: TGCGCCAGCAACCAACCGGGACAGGGAGGCTATGGCTACACCTTC. It codes for CASNQPGQGGYGYTF.

A few counts support this clone. The J gene is TRBJ2-7, the V gene TRBV9; 9 positions match TRBD2. The CDR3 contains 16 residues. Germline values: CDR1 SGDLS, CDR2 YYNGEE. V trimming: 0 bases; J trimming: 1 base; junction bases outside the gene matches: 5. DNA of the CDR3: TGTGCCAGCAGCGTAGGCCCTAGCGGGAAATCCTACGAGCAGTACTTC. It codes for CASSVGPSGKSYEQYF.

The genes are TRBV5-1 and TRBJ2-3; 8 bases are a match to TRBD2. The CDR3 is 14 amino acids. Germline V gene data show CDR1 as SGHRS and CDR2 as YFSETQ. V was pared by 2 bases and J by 8 bases, with 7 bases of the junction left unmatched. The CDR3 sequence: CASSLTGGAPTQYF. The CDR3 DNA reads as TGCGCCAGCAGCTTAACCGGGGGGGCCCCTACGCAGTATTTT.

With regard to this clone: One junction end disagrees with the germline gene, perhaps due to a read error. The chain employs TRBV7-9 and TRBJ2-5; the D gene is possibly TRBD1 (6 bases). Looked up from germline, CDR1 is SEHNR and CDR2 is FQNEAQ (reference sequence). This CDR3 is built from 15 residues. The CDR3 loop reads CSSSLVSGRGETQYF. CDR3 in DNA: TGTTCCAGCAGCTTAGTCTCGGGCAGGGGAGAGACCCAGTACTTC.

J is TRBJ2-7 and V is TRBV7-8, with a possible D match to TRBD2 (5 bases). The CDR3 loop spans 15 amino acids. Per germline, CDR1 SGHVS and CDR2 FQNEAQ. V dropped 1 base and J dropped 5 bases, with 15 bases sitting between them. The CDR3 protein is CASSLEDGPRDEQYF. In DNA, the CDR3 is TGTGCCAGCAGCTTAGAAGACGGCCCGCGGGACGAGCAGTACTTC. Variable domain in full (rest from reference TRBV7-8 and TRBJ2-7): GAGVSQSPRYKVAKRGQDVALRCDPISGHVSLFWYQQALGQGPEFLTYFQNEAQLDKSGLPSDRFFAERPEGSVSTLKIQRTQQEDSAVYLCASSLEDGPRDEQYFGPGTRLTVT.

The chain employs TRBV14 and TRBJ2-7, with unresolved D. V lost 1 base and J 4 bases, leaving 23 bases between the germline ends. There are 18 residues in the CDR3. Germline CDR1 and CDR2: SGHDN and FVKESK. The CDR3 is CASSQGGSSRPLEYEQYF. The CDR3 DNA sequence: TGTGCCAGCAGCCAAGGTGGTTCATCGAGACCGCTGGAGTACGAGCAGTACTTC. Full variable domain (outside the CDR3, taken from reference TRBV14 and TRBJ2-7): EAGVTQFPSHSVIEKGQTVTLRCDPISGHDNLYWYRRVMGKEIKFLLHFVKESKQDESGMPNNRFLAERTGGTYSTLKVQPAELEDSGVYFCASSQGGSSRPLEYEQYFGPGTRLTVT.

The chain couples TRBV10-3 to TRBJ2-7; D unresolved. Trimming shortened V by 3 bases and J by 3 bases, and 9 bases separated the two germline ends. Germline V lookup: CDR1 ENHRY, CDR2 SYGVKD. This CDR3 spans 13 amino acids. Here the CDR3 DNA reads TGTGCCATCAGTGAACAGCCAAACTACGAGCAGTACTTC. Protein sequence: CAISEQPNYEQYF.

The rearrangement links TRBV14 to TRBJ1-3, with D uncertain. With 9 bases removed from V and 1 base from J, the gap between germline ends came to 10 bases. The CDR3 totals 13 residues. CDR1 is SGHDN and CDR2 is FVKESK in the germline V gene. CDR3 DNA: TGTGCCAGTCAAGAGCAATCTGGAAACACCATATATTTT. Its protein product is CASQEQSGNTIYF. Full variable domain (remainder filled in from reference TRBV14 and TRBJ1-3): EAGVTQFPSHSVIEKGQTVTLRCDPISGHDNLYWYRRVMGKEIKFLLHFVKESKQDESGMPNNRFLAERTGGTYSTLKVQPAELEDSGVYFCASQEQSGNTIYFGEGSWLTVV.

This chain connects TRBV28 to TRBJ2-7; maybe TRBD2 (6 bases). In germline, CDR1 is MDHEN, CDR2 SYDVKM. CDR3 length: 14 amino acids. V was pared by 5 bases and J by 6 bases, with 17 bases between. The CDR3 DNA is TGTGCCAGCAGTGCTGCTAGCGTAAATTTCGAGCAGTACTTC. Its translation is CASSAASVNFEQYF.

The V and J genes are TRBV7-8 and TRBJ2-1, with D perhaps matching TRBD1 (5 bases). V gave up 4 bases and J gave up 10 bases, with 14 bases separating them. This CDR3 spans 13 amino acids. Per the germline V gene, CDR1 is SGHVS and CDR2 is FQNEAQ. This CDR3 reads CASSSTAGNEQFF. Here the CDR3 DNA reads TGTGCCAGCAGCTCAACTGCAGGGAACGAGCAGTTCTTC.

The genes are TRBV27 and TRBJ1-2, with a weak D call TRBD1 (5 bases). V was cut by 0 bases and J by 4 bases, with 12 bases left in between. Germline CDR1 is MNHEY and CDR2 is SMNVEV (reference sequence). The CDR3 covers 15 residues. The CDR3 DNA follows: TGTGCCAGCAGTTTATCGGCAGGGTCTACCTATGGCTACACCTTC. It encodes CASSLSAGSTYGYTF.

In regard to this clone: The same CDR3 also results from other DNA sequences found in this sample. The J gene is TRBJ1-2, the V gene TRBV19; 8 nucleotides line up with TRBD1. Per germline, CDR1 LNHDA and CDR2 SQIVND (reference sequence). The ends lost 11 bases at V and 5 bases at J; junction bases unmatched: 13. CDR3 length: 14 residues. In DNA, the CDR3 is TGTGCCTCCCACACCCCTGGACAGGGTTATGGCTACACCTTC. This codes for CASHTPGQGYGYTF.

The J gene is TRBJ1-1, the V gene TRBV28, with 7 bases lining up with TRBD1. CDR3 length: 16 residues. Trimming cost V 7 bases and J 2 bases; bases outside gene matches: 13. The germline gives CDR1 MDHEN, CDR2 SYDVKM. The CDR3 coding sequence is TGTGCCAGCACCCCCTTTAGGACAGGACTAAACACTGAAGCTTTCTTT. It specifies CASTPFRTGLNTEAFF.

In its sample, this clone was seen a few times. This chain connects TRBV7-3 to TRBJ2-3; D uncertain. The CDR3 has 13 amino acids. Germline CDR1 and CDR2: SGHTA and FQGTGA. The germline V and J ends were trimmed by 5 bases and 1 base, with 7 bases remaining between them. CDR3 in amino acids: CASSPRGTDTQYF. For the CDR3, the DNA is TGTGCCAGCAGCCCCCGGGGCACAGATACGCAGTATTTT.

This chain uses TRBV4-1 with TRBJ1-1, with a possible D match to TRBD1 (5 bases). The germline gives CDR1 MGHRA, CDR2 YSYEKL. The V end lost 4 bases, the J end lost 8 bases, and 8 bases lay between the germline ends. This CDR3 is built from 11 residues. The CDR3 DNA is TGCGCCAGCAGCCGGGGCAGAGAAGCTTTCTTT. Residues: CASSRGREAFF.

This clone was recorded a few times. The genes are TRBV6-1 and TRBJ2-3; a possible D gene is TRBD2 (6 bases). The V and J ends lost 3 bases and 5 bases respectively, with 15 bases between them. CDR1 MNHNS and CDR2 SASEGT come from the germline V gene. CDR3 length: 15 residues. In DNA, the CDR3 is TGTGCCAGCAGTGACGTGGGGGGAGTCGGAGATACGCAGTATTTT. Its translation is CASSDVGGVGDTQYF.

The chain employs TRBV10-3 and TRBJ1-6; D gene ambiguous. Between the trimmed V and J ends, which lost 0 bases and 13 bases, there was a span of 16 bases. Germline V gene sequence: CDR1 ENHRY, CDR2 SYGVKD. This CDR3 is 15 amino acids long. The CDR3 here is CAISESVGLGSPLHF. As DNA, the CDR3 is TGTGCCATCAGTGAGTCGGTAGGACTGGGATCCCCCCTCCACTTT.

The rearrangement links TRBV9 to TRBJ2-1; 9 positions agree with TRBD1. V dropped 0 bases and J dropped 5; count of bases not matched to a gene: 6. Germline assignment: CDR1 SGDLS and CDR2 YYNGEE. The CDR3 extends over 16 amino acids. The CDR3 protein is CASSVVGDRAHNEQFF. DNA for the CDR3: TGTGCCAGCAGCGTAGTCGGGGACAGGGCCCACAATGAGCAGTTCTTC.

This rearrangement joins TRBV6-6 to TRBJ2-1; D perhaps matches TRBD2 (6 bases). Germline-derived CDR1 and CDR2 are MNHNY and SVGAGI (reference sequence). This CDR3 has 14 amino acids. With 7 bases removed from V and 13 bases from J, the gap between germline ends came to 23 bases. CDR3 in DNA: TGTGCCAGCACTAACCCGGGTACGGGGGACCCACAGTTCTTC. Translation gives CASTNPGTGDPQFF.

The chain carries TRBV7-8 and TRBJ1-2; TRBD1 agrees at 7 bases. CDR1 and CDR2 (germline): SGHVS, FQNEAQ. The junction had 3 bases not matched to a gene; V was cut back by 4 bases and J by 4 bases. This CDR3 is built from 13 residues. CDR3 sequence reads: CASSSDRAYGYTF. CDR3 bases: TGTGCCAGCAGCTCTGACAGGGCCTATGGCTACACCTTC.